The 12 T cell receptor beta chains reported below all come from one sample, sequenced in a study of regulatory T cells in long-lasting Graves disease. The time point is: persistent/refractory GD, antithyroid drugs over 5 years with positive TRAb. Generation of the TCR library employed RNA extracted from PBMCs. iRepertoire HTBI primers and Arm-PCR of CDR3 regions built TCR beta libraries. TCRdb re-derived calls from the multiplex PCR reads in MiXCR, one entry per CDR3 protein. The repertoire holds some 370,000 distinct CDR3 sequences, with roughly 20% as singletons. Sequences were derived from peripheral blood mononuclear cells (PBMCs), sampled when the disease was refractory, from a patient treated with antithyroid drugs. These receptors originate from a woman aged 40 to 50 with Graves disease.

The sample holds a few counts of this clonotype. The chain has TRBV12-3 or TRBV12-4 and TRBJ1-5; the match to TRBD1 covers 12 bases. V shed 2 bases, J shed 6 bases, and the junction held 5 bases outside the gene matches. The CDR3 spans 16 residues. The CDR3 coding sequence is TGTGCCAGCAGTTTATCTGGGACAGGGGGCGGTCAGCCCCAGCATTTT. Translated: CASSLSGTGGGQPQHF.

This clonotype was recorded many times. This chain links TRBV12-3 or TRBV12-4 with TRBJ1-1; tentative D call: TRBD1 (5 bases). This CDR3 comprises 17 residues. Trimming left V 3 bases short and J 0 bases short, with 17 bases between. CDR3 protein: CASSFRVGQVMNTEAFF. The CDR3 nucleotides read TGTGCCAGCAGTTTTAGGGTGGGGCAGGTCATGAACACTGAAGCTTTCTTT.

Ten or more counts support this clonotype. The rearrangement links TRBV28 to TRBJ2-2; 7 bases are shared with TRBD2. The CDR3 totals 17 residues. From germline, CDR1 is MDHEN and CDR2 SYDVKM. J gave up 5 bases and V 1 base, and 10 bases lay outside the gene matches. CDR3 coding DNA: TGTGCCAGCAGTTTATTCGGAGCGGGACCCACGACCGGGGAGCTGTTTTTT. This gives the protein CASSLFGAGPTTGELFF.

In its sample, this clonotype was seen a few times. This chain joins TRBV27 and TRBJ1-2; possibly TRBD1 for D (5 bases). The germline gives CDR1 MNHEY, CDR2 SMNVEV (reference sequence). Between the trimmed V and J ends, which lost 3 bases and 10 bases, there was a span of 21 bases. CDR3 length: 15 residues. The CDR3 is CASSFIGGPFHLYTF. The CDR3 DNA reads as TGTGCCAGCAGTTTTATCGGGGGTCCCTTCCATCTCTACACCTTC.

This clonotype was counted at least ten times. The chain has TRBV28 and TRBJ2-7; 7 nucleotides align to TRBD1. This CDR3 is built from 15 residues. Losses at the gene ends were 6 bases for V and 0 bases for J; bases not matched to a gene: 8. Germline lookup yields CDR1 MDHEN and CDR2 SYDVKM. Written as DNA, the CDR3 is TGTGCCAGCAGCACCCGACAGGGACCCTCCTACGAGCAGTACTTC. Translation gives CASSTRQGPSYEQYF.

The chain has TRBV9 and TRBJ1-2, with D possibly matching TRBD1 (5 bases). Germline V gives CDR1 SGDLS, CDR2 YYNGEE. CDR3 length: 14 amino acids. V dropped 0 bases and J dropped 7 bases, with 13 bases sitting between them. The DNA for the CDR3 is TGTGCCAGCAGCGTAGGGGACGGATTAGGTGGCTACACCTTC. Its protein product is CASSVGDGLGGYTF.

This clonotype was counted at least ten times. CDR3 residues: CASSLYTLAGGSVQHF. In DNA, the CDR3 is TGTGCCAGCAGTTTATATACCCTTGCAGGGGGCTCGGTCCAGCATTTT. This chain joins TRBV28 and TRBJ1-5, with TRBD1 identical over 8 bases. This CDR3 region has 16 residues. V trimming: 1 base; J trimming: 12 bases; junction bases outside the gene matches: 14. Germline CDR1 MDHEN, CDR2 SYDVKM.

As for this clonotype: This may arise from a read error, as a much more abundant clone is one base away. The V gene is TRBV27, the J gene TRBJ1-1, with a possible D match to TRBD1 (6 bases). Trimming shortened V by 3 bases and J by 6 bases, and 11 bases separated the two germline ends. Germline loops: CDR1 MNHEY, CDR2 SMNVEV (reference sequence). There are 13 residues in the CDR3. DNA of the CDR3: TGTGCCAGCAGTTTCCCCGGGGGGCCTGAAGCTTTCTTT. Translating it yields CASSFPGGPEAFF.

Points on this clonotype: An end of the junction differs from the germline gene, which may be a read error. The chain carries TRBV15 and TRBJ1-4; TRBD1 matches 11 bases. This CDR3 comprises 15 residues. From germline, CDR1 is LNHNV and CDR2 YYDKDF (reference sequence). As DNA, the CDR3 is TGTGCCACCAGCGGAGAAGGGACAGGGGGTGAAAAACTGTTTTTT. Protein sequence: CATSGEGTGGEKLFF.

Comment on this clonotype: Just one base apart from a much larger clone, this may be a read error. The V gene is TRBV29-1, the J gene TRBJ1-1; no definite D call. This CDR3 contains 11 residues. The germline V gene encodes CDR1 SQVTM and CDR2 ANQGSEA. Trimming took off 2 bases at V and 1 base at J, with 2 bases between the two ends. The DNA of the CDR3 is TGCAGCGTTGAAAGGAACACTGAAGCTTTCTTT. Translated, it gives CSVERNTEAFF. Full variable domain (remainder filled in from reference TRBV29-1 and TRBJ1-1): SAVISQKPSRDICQRGTSLTIQCQVDSQVTMMFWYRQQPGQSLTLIATANQGSEATYESGFVIDKFPISRPNLTFSTLTVSNMSPEDSSIYLCSVERNTEAFFGQGTRLTVV.

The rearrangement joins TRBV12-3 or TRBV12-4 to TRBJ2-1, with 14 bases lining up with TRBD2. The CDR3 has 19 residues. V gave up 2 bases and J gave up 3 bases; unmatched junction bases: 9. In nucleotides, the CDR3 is TGTGCCAGCAGTTTACGGGCGGGACTAGCGGGAGAGCTCTACAATGAGCAGTTCTTC. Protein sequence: CASSLRAGLAGELYNEQFF.

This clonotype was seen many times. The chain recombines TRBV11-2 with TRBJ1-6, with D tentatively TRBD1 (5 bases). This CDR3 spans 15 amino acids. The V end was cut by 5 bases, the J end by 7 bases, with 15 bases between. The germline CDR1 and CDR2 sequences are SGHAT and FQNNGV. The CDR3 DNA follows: TGTGCCAGCAGCCCTAGTGGGGGACCGAATTCACCCCTCCACTTT. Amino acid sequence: CASSPSGGPNSPLHF.